This is a list of T cell receptor beta chains from one sample in a study of blood T cell repertoires in COVID-19. The repertoire was sequenced with immunoSEQ multiplex PCR; TCRdb's copy has only in-frame clones and lacks some. The table lists 100,000 to 150,000 clones, over 80% of them singletons. What was sequenced was peripheral blood. These receptors were taken from a man between 60 and 70 years old with acute or convalescent COVID-19. Both conserved end residues are part of each CDR3. D genes are given only for firm matches. Clone size is given for some rows only: seen once, a few or many times, or a class if the clone is expanded.

d_call: .
cdr3_length: 11
j_call: TRBJ2-7
clone_size: .
v_call: TRBV20-1
cdr3_nt: TGCAGTGCTAGAATTGGACACCAGCAGTACTTC
cdr3_aa: CSARIGHQQYF

d_call: .
cdr3_length: 12
j_call: TRBJ2-7
clone_size: .
v_call: TRBV2
cdr3_nt: TGTGCCAGTGCCGGACTGGCCTACGAGCAGTACTTC
cdr3_aa: CASAGLAYEQYF

d_call: TRBD1
cdr3_length: 13
j_call: TRBJ1-6
clone_size: .
v_call: TRBV2
cdr3_nt: TGTGCCAGCGCCGGGACAGAAGCTTCACCCCTCCACTTT
cdr3_aa: CASAGTEASPLHF

d_call: TRBD2
cdr3_length: 16
j_call: TRBJ2-1
clone_size: .
v_call: TRBV5-1
cdr3_nt: TGCGCCAGCAGCTGGCCGACTAGCGGGAGTATTTATGAGCAGTTCTTC
cdr3_aa: CASSWPTSGSIYEQFF

d_call: .
cdr3_length: 17
j_call: TRBJ2-2
clone_size: .
v_call: TRBV11-2
cdr3_nt: TGTGCCAGCAGCTTAGTGGGTGGGAGAGTCCTCACCGGGGAGCTGTTTTTT
cdr3_aa: CASSLVGGRVLTGELFF

d_call: .
cdr3_length: 17
j_call: TRBJ1-5
clone_size: few
v_call: TRBV7-8
cdr3_nt: TGTGCCAGCAGCCCTGGCCGGATTAGGGAGTTGAATCAGCCCCAGCATTTT
cdr3_aa: CASSPGRIRELNQPQHF

d_call: .
cdr3_length: 11
j_call: TRBJ1-2
clone_size: .
v_call: TRBV28
cdr3_nt: TGTGCCAGCAGTTCAGTCTATGGCTACACCTTC
cdr3_aa: CASSSVYGYTF

d_call: .
cdr3_length: 15
j_call: TRBJ1-1
clone_size: once
v_call: TRBV19
cdr3_nt: TGTGCCAGTAGTGCCCTGTCGGGCAGGGCGACTGAAGCTTTCTTT
cdr3_aa: CASSALSGRATEAFF

d_call: .
cdr3_length: 19
j_call: TRBJ2-6
clone_size: .
v_call: TRBV9
cdr3_nt: TGTGCCAGCAGCGTAGCCGGGGGTAAGCACGCTACTGGGGCCAACGTCCTGACTTTC
cdr3_aa: CASSVAGGKHATGANVLTF

d_call: TRBD1
cdr3_length: 15
j_call: TRBJ1-4
clone_size: once
v_call: TRBV7-9
cdr3_nt: TGTGCCAGCAGCTCCCAGGGGGGTACTAATGAAAAACTGTTTTTT
cdr3_aa: CASSSQGGTNEKLFF